This entry lists 32 T cell receptor beta chains sequenced from one sample in a study of T-cell memory formation after mild COVID-19. TCRdb itself ran the 5' RACE reads through MiXCR, one entry per CDR3 protein. There are 350,000 to 500,000 distinct CDR3 sequences in the sample; about 19% occur only once, and 8.4% lies in the top ten. Material: PBMCs or a T cell subset sorted from them (not recorded which). The receptors come from an adult woman who had mild COVID-19 (a few samples of this study predate the infection). Cell type and time point are not known.

The table lists this clonotype with a few counts. The rearrangement joins TRBV6-2 or TRBV6-3 to TRBJ2-7, with a tentative D call TRBD2 (5 bases). This CDR3 is built from 14 residues. Germline CDR1 and CDR2: MNHEY and SVGEGT. V dropped 2 bases and J dropped 3 bases, with 11 bases sitting between them. In DNA, the CDR3 is TGTGCCAGCAGTTACGCTAGCCTCCTCTACGAGCAGTACTTC. Translated, it gives CASSYASLLYEQYF.

This chain links TRBV4-3 with TRBJ1-1; 7 positions match TRBD1. The V gene's germline CDR1 is LGHNA and CDR2 YSLEER. This CDR3 is 16 amino acids long. The V gene end was trimmed by 0 bases and the J gene end by 1 base; junction bases not matched to a gene: 5. The CDR3 protein is CASSQEGNRGNTEAFF. The CDR3 DNA follows: TGCGCCAGCAGCCAAGAAGGTAACAGGGGGAACACTGAAGCTTTCTTT.

The chain combines TRBV14 with TRBJ1-2; D call uncertain. V gave up 6 bases and J gave up 2 bases, with 10 bases separating them. In germline, CDR1 is SGHDN, CDR2 FVKESK. The CDR3 has 13 residues. The CDR3 sequence: CASRLSGNYGYTF. The CDR3 coding sequence is TGTGCCAGCAGGTTATCCGGGAACTATGGCTACACCTTC.

The chain has TRBV5-6 and TRBJ2-2, with 7 positions matching TRBD1. Per the germline V gene, CDR1 is SGHDT and CDR2 is YYEEEE. There are 16 residues in the CDR3. The ends lost 6 bases at V and 3 bases at J; junction bases unmatched: 11. The CDR3 is CASTHLRGRDTGELFF. The CDR3 bases are TGTGCCAGCACCCACCTAAGGGGGCGAGACACCGGGGAGCTGTTTTTT.

In this sample, this clonotype turned up a few times. The J gene is TRBJ1-3, the V gene TRBV3-1, with D possibly being TRBD1 (6 bases). CDR3 length: 17 amino acids. The germline V gene has CDR1 LGHDT and CDR2 YNNKEL (reference sequence). V was pared by 1 base and J by 0 bases, with 13 bases between. CDR3 nucleotides: TGTGCCAGCAGCCAAGGCTTTGACAGGTCCTCTGGAAACACCATATATTTT. Its translation: CASSQGFDRSSGNTIYF.

V gene TRBV18 combines with J gene TRBJ1-1; 9 nucleotides agree with TRBD1. From germline, CDR1 is KGHSH and CDR2 LQKENI. This CDR3 is 13 amino acids long. With V trimmed by 0 bases and J by 8 bases, 1 base remained unmatched. CDR3 nucleotides: TGTGCCAGCTCACCACCGGGACAGGGCGAAGCTTTCTTT. Translating gives CASSPPGQGEAFF.

This clonotype was detected only a few times. The J gene is TRBJ2-7, the V gene TRBV3-1; D is unclear. Germline assignment: CDR1 LGHDT and CDR2 YNNKEL (reference sequence). This CDR3 contains 13 residues. Deletions cut 4 bases from V and 2 bases from J, with 9 bases between. The chain's CDR3 is CASSRLTAYEQYF. CDR3 bases: TGTGCCAGCAGCCGGTTGACGGCCTACGAGCAGTACTTC.

This clonotype has more than one count but fewer than ten. The chain combines TRBV6-5 with TRBJ1-4; D is possibly TRBD1 (6 bases). V lost 3 bases and J 8 bases, leaving 16 bases between the germline ends. CDR1 and CDR2 (germline): MNHEY, SVGAGI. The CDR3 is 15 residues long. CDR3 bases: TGTGCCAGCAGTTATCTTCGGGCGGGGGGCGAAAAACTGTTTTTT. Translating gives CASSYLRAGGEKLFF.

This chain connects TRBV19 to TRBJ2-5, with 8 bases that match TRBD1. The junction had 4 bases not matched to a gene; V was cut back by 6 bases and J by 4 bases. Looked up from germline, CDR1 is LNHDA and CDR2 is SQIVND (reference sequence). CDR3 length equals 13 residues. CDR3 coding DNA: TGTGCCAGTAGGCGGACAGGGTTAGAGACCCAGTACTTC. It specifies CASRRTGLETQYF.

This clonotype has a handful of counts. V is TRBV6-5 and J is TRBJ2-7, with 7 bases fitting TRBD2. Germline values: CDR1 MNHEY, CDR2 SVGAGI. J lost 5 bases, V lost 6 bases, and 13 bases had no gene match. This CDR3 is 15 amino acids long. In nucleotides, the CDR3 is TGTGCCAGCAGCTCCACTCCGTCGCGGGGGAACGAGCAGTACTTC. Its protein product is CASSSTPSRGNEQYF.

This chain connects TRBV20-1 to TRBJ2-7, with D possibly matching TRBD1 (5 bases). CDR1 and CDR2 (germline): DFQATT, SNEGSKA (reference sequence). Trimming removed 1 base from V and 2 bases from J, with 15 bases in between. The CDR3 covers 15 residues. As DNA, the CDR3 is TGCAGTGCTAGAGCACCTGGGCAGGGCCCCTACGAGCAGTACTTC. Encoded protein: CSARAPGQGPYEQYF.

The rearrangement links TRBV20-1 to TRBJ1-2; no firm D call. Looked up from germline, CDR1 is DFQATT and CDR2 is SNEGSKA (reference sequence). The CDR3 consists of 11 residues. Trimming removed 5 bases at V and 4 bases at J, with 8 bases between. CDR3 sequence (DNA): TGCAGTGCTCAGAGCCTCTATGGCTACACCTTC. Its protein is CSAQSLYGYTF.

This clonotype was found a few times. The chain is built from TRBV7-9 and TRBJ2-7; 7 nucleotides match TRBD1. The junction had 12 bases not matched to a gene; V was cut back by 4 bases and J by 6 bases. CDR3 length equals 15 residues. CDR1 and CDR2 (germline): SEHNR, FQNEAQ (reference sequence). The DNA of the CDR3 is TGTGCCAGCAGCTCCAAGGGGGCGGCATTCACCGAGCAGTACTTC. Protein sequence: CASSSKGAAFTEQYF.

The chain is built from TRBV7-9 and TRBJ2-5, with no clear D. Trimming shortened V by 1 base and J by 3 bases, and 6 bases separated the two germline ends. The germline CDR1 and CDR2 sequences are SEHNR and FQNEAQ (reference sequence). The length of the CDR3 is 13 residues. This CDR3 is CASSLVAKETQYF. The CDR3 DNA reads as TGTGCCAGCAGCTTAGTGGCCAAAGAGACCCAGTACTTC.

The J gene is TRBJ1-2, the V gene TRBV27; 7 nucleotides line up with TRBD1. The J segment lost 6 bases and the V segment lost 5 bases, leaving 6 bases of the junction unmatched. Germline V gene data show CDR1 as MNHEY and CDR2 as SMNVEV (reference sequence). The CDR3 is 13 amino acids. The CDR3 is CASSVTGWDGYTF. CDR3 bases: TGTGCCAGCAGTGTGACAGGGTGGGATGGCTACACCTTC.

The chain combines TRBV5-5 with TRBJ1-2, with D possibly being TRBD1 (5 bases). V lost 7 bases, J lost 8 bases, and 18 bases lay in between. The CDR3 totals 13 residues. The V gene's germline CDR1 is SGHKS and CDR2 YYEKEE (reference sequence). The CDR3 DNA reads as TGTGCCAGCTCATCGGGTCTTAGGGGAGGCTACACCTTC. It codes for CASSSGLRGGYTF.

The genes are TRBV5-5 and TRBJ2-7; 7 nucleotides line up with TRBD1. In germline, CDR1 is SGHKS, CDR2 YYEKEE (reference sequence). Trimming cost V 4 bases and J 3 bases; bases outside gene matches: 16. The CDR3 runs to 17 residues. CDR3 coding DNA: TGTGCCAGCAGCCTGAGGTCGTCACAGGGGATTTTCTACGAGCAGTACTTC. Translated, it gives CASSLRSSQGIFYEQYF.

There are a few counts of this clonotype. The chain employs TRBV7-9 and TRBJ1-6, with D possibly being TRBD1 (5 bases). The CDR3 has 13 amino acids. Per the germline V gene, CDR1 is SEHNR and CDR2 is FQNEAQ (reference sequence). V was cut by 4 bases and J by 16 bases, with 17 bases left in between. The DNA of the CDR3 is TGTGCCAGCAGCTCCCAGGGTGGGGAGCAACTCCACTTT. Protein sequence: CASSSQGGEQLHF.

This clonotype occurred a few times. CDR3 in DNA: TGTGCCAGCAGCCAAGGAGGAGCGGGGGGGGCTGCTAATACGCAGTATTTT. Protein: CASSQGGAGGAANTQYF. The chain joins TRBV3-1 to TRBJ2-3; TRBD2 agrees at 10 bases. Per the germline V gene, CDR1 is LGHDT and CDR2 is YNNKEL (reference sequence). The CDR3 consists of 17 residues. J lost 7 bases, V lost 1 base, and 11 bases had no gene match.

The J gene is TRBJ1-3, the V gene TRBV7-2; unclear D gene. Between the trimmed V and J ends, which lost 2 bases and 4 bases, there was a span of 18 bases. There are 17 residues in the CDR3. CDR1 is SGHTA, CDR2 FQGNSA, per germline. The DNA for the CDR3 is TGTGCCAGCAGCTTATTGGCTGGAGGAGGTTCGGGAAACACCATATATTTT. Amino acid sequence: CASSLLAGGGSGNTIYF.

This clonotype was recorded a few times. At one end the junction does not follow the germline gene, possibly because of a read error. The chain joins TRBV7-3 to TRBJ2-3; possible D gene TRBD2, 6 bases. The germline V gene has CDR1 SGHTA and CDR2 FQGTGA. There are 15 residues in the CDR3. The CDR3, as DNA: TGTGCCAGCAGCATAACCGGAGGGAACACAGATACGCAGTATTTT. This sequence encodes CASSITGGNTDTQYF.

This clonotype was seen only a few times. J is TRBJ2-7 and V is TRBV29-1, with 9 bases fitting TRBD2. The V gene end was trimmed by 7 bases and the J gene end by 2 bases; junction bases not matched to a gene: 6. The CDR3 totals 13 residues. The germline V gene has CDR1 SQVTM and CDR2 ANQGSEA. CDR3 DNA: TGCAGCGCTGTAGCGGGAGACGCCTACGAGCAGTACTTC. It is translated as CSAVAGDAYEQYF.

V and J are TRBV5-6 and TRBJ1-1; D gene ambiguous. Germline V CDR1 and CDR2: SGHDT, YYEEEE. This CDR3 contains 13 residues. The ends were cut back, 1 base at V and 3 bases at J, with 7 bases in the middle. Written as DNA, the CDR3 is TGTGCCAGCAGCTTGTGGAGTCACACTGAAGCTTTCTTT. Translated, it gives CASSLWSHTEAFF.

V gene TRBV7-9 combines with J gene TRBJ2-3; TRBD1 matches 9 bases. This CDR3 region has 15 residues. CDR1 is SEHNR, CDR2 FQNEAQ, per germline (reference sequence). V lost 2 bases, J lost 4 bases, and 4 bases stayed unmatched. The chain's CDR3 is CASSLLTGGADTQYF. The CDR3 nucleotides read TGTGCCAGCAGCTTATTGACAGGGGGGGCAGATACGCAGTATTTT.

This clonotype has only a few counts. This chain uses TRBV29-1 with TRBJ2-7; 9 positions match TRBD1. Looked up from germline, CDR1 is SQVTM and CDR2 is ANQGSEA. The CDR3 length is 14 residues. V gave up 6 bases and J gave up 3 bases; unmatched junction bases: 9. In DNA form, the CDR3 reads TGCAGCGTACGACAGGGGGTAAGGGTCTACGAGCAGTACTTC. This translates into CSVRQGVRVYEQYF.

The genes are TRBV6-5 and TRBJ2-2; 9 bases align to TRBD2. The CDR3 totals 15 residues. Unmatched junction bases numbered 1, after V lost 0 bases and J lost 5 bases. The germline V gene encodes CDR1 MNHEY and CDR2 SVGAGI. This chain's CDR3 is CASSYSAGGTGELFF. CDR3 DNA sequence: TGTGCCAGCAGTTACTCCGCGGGGGGGACCGGGGAGCTGTTTTTT.

This chain links TRBV7-3 with TRBJ2-3; perhaps TRBD1 as D (6 bases). The germline gives CDR1 SGHTA, CDR2 FQGTGA. V lost 2 bases, J lost 1 base, and 13 bases lay in between. The CDR3 has 16 residues. The CDR3 bases are TGTGCCAGCAGCTTAGTGACAGGCAAACGCACAGATACGCAGTATTTT. Translated: CASSLVTGKRTDTQYF.

This clonotype was observed many times. The chain is built from TRBV29-1 and TRBJ2-1, with 10 bases aligning to TRBD2. CDR3 length: 14 residues. Germline V gives CDR1 SQVTM, CDR2 ANQGSEA. Trimming removed 7 bases from V and 4 bases from J; junction bases left unmatched: 7. The CDR3 reads CSATGTSAYNEQFF. The CDR3 DNA follows: TGCAGCGCTACCGGGACTAGCGCGTACAATGAGCAGTTCTTC.

This clonotype has more than one count but fewer than ten. The chain combines TRBV12-5 with TRBJ1-4; D not resolved. V lost 2 bases, J lost 7 bases, and 17 bases lay in between. The V gene's germline CDR1 is LGHNT and CDR2 FRNRAP. The CDR3 consists of 16 residues. Written as DNA, the CDR3 is TGTGCTAGTGGTTTGCTACTAGGAGGTTCTCCTGAAAAACTGTTTTTT. It codes for CASGLLLGGSPEKLFF.

This clonotype was counted a few times. The V gene is TRBV2, the J gene TRBJ2-7; D uncertain. Germline assignment: CDR1 SNHLY and CDR2 FYNNEI. The CDR3 is made up of 13 amino acids. Trimming cost V 4 bases and J 0 bases, with 7 bases left between them. The DNA for the CDR3 is TGTGCCAGCAGTGTCATGAGCTCCTACGAGCAGTACTTC. Translated, it gives CASSVMSSYEQYF.

This clonotype was counted between two and nine times. This chain joins TRBV5-1 and TRBJ2-5; either TRBD1 or TRBD2 may fit D (6 bases each). CDR3 size: 15 residues. V shed 3 bases and J shed 1 base, with 13 bases lying between them. The germline V gene has CDR1 SGHRS and CDR2 YFSETQ. CDR3 residues: CASSWRGSPQETQYF. The DNA for the CDR3 is TGCGCCAGCAGCTGGAGGGGGAGTCCCCAAGAGACCCAGTACTTC.

The V gene is TRBV30, the J gene TRBJ2-3; perhaps TRBD1 as D (6 bases). This CDR3 has 15 residues. V lost 0 bases to trimming and J lost 5 bases, with 15 bases between them. Germline-derived CDR1 and CDR2 are GTSNPN and SVGIG (reference sequence). For the CDR3, the DNA is TGTGCCTGGAGTGTAGGAGCAACAGGGAAAGATACGCAGTATTTT. It codes for CAWSVGATGKDTQYF.